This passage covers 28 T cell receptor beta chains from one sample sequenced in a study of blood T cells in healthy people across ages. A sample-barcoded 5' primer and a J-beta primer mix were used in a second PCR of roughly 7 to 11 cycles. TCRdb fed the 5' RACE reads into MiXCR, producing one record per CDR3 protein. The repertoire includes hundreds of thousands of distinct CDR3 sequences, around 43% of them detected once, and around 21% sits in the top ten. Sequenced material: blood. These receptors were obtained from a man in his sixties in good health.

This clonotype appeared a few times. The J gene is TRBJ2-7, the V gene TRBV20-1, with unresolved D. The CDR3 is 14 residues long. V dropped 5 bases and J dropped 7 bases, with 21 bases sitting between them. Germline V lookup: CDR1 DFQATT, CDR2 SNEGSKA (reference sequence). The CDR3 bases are TGCAGTGCTGCAACCGGGCTCCAAAACGGGGAGCAGTACTTC. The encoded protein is CSAATGLQNGEQYF.

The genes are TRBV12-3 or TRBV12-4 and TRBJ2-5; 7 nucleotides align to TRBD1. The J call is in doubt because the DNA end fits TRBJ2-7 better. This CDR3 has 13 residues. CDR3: CASSMGTDYEQYF. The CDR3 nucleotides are TGTGCCAGCAGCATGGGGACAGATTACGAGCAGTACTTC.

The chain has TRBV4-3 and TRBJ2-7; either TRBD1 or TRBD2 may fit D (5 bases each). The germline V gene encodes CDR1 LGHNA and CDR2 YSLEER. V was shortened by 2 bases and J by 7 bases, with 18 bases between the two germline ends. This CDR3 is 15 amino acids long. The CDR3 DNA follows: TGCGCCAGCAGCCAACACCCCTTGAGGGGTACTGAGCAGTACTTC. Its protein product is CASSQHPLRGTEQYF.

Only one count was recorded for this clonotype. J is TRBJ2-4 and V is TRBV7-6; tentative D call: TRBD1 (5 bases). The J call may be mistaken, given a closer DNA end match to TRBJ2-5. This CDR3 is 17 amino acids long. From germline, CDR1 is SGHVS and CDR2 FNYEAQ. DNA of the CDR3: TGTGCCAGCAGCTTAGCGGATACCAGGGAAGGCCAAGAGACCCAGTACTTC. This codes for CASSLADTREGQETQYF.

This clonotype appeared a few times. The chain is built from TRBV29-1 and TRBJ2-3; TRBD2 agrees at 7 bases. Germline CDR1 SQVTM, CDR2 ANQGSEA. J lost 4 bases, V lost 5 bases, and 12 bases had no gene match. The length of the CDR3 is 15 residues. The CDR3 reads CSVLFGAGDADTQYF. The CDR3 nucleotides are TGCAGCGTTCTCTTCGGGGCGGGGGACGCAGATACGCAGTATTTT.

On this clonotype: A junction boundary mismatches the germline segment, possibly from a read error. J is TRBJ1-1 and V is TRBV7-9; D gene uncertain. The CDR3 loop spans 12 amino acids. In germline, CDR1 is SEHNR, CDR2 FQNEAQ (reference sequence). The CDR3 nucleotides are TGTGCCAGCAGCTTAGCGAACACTGGAGCTTTCTTT. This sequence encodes CASSLANTGAFF.

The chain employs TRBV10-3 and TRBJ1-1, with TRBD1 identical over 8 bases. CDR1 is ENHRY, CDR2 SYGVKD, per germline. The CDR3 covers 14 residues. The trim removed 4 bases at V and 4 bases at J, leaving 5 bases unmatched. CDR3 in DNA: TGTGCCATCAGTGGGACAGGGTCGAGCACTGAAGCTTTCTTT. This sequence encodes CAISGTGSSTEAFF.

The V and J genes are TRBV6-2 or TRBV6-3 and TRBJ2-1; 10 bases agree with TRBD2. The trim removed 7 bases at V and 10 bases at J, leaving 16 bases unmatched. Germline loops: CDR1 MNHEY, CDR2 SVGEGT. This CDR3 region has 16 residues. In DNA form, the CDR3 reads TGTGCCAGCACCTCGGGTCGGGGACTAGCGACCTACGAGCAGTTCTTC. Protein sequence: CASTSGRGLATYEQFF.

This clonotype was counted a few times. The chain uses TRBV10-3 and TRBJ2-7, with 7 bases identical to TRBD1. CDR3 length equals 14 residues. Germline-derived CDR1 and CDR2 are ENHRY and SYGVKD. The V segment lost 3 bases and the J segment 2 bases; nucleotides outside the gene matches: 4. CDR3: CAISDPTGAYEQYF. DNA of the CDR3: TGTGCCATCAGTGACCCTACAGGGGCCTACGAGCAGTACTTC.

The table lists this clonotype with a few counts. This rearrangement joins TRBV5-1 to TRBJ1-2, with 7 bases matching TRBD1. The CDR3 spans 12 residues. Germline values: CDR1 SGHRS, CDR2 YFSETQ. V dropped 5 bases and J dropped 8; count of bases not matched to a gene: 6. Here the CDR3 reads CASRGDSGGYTF. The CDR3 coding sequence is TGCGCCAGCAGAGGGGACAGCGGCGGCTACACCTTC.

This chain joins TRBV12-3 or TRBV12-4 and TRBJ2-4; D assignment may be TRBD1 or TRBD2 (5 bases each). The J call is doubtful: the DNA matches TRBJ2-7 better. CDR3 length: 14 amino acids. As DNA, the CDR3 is TGTGCCAGCAGGTCCGCCGGGACCTACTACGAGCAGTACTTC. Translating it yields CASRSAGTYYEQYF.

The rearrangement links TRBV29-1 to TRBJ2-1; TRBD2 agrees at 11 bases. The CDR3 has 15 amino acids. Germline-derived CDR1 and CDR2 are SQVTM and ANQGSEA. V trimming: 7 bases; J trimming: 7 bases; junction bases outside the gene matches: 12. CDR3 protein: CSGLLAGGAGNEQFF. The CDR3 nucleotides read TGCAGCGGTCTCTTAGCGGGGGGGGCGGGAAATGAGCAGTTCTTC.

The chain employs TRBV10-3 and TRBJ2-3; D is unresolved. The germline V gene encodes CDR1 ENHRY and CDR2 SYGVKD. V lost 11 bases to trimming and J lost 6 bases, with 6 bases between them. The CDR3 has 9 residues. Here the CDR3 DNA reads TGTGCCCCACCCGATACGCAGTATTTT. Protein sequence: CAPPDTQYF.

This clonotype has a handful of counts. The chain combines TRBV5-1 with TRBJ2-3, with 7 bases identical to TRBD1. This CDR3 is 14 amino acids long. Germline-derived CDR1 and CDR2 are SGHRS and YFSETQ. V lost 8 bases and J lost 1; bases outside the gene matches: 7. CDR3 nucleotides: TGCGCCAGTAAAACCGGGACAGGCACAGATACGCAGTATTTT. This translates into CASKTGTGTDTQYF.

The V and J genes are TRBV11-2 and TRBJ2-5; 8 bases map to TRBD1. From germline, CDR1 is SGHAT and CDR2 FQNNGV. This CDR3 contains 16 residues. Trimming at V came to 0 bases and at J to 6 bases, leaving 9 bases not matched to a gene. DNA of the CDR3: TGTGCCAGCAGCTTAGACAGGGGGCAAAGTCGGAAGACCCAGTACTTC. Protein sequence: CASSLDRGQSRKTQYF.

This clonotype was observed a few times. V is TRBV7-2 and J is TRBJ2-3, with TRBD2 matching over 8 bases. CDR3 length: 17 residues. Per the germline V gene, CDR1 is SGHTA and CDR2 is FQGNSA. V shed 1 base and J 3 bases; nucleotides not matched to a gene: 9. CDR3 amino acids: CASSLVQWAGGTDTQYF. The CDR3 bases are TGTGCCAGCAGCTTAGTCCAGTGGGCGGGGGGAACAGATACGCAGTATTTT.

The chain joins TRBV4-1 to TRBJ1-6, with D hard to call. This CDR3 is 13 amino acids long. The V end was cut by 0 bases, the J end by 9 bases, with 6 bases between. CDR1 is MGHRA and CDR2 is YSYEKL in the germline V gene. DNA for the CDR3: TGCGCCAGCAGCCAAGATTGGGTTTCACCCCTCCACTTT. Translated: CASSQDWVSPLHF.

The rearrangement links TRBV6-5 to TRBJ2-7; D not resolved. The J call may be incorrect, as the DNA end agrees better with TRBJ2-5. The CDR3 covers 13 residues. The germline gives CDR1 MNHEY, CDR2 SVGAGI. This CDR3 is CATRGRLEETQYF. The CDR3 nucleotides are TGTGCCACTCGAGGACGGTTAGAAGAGACCCAGTACTTC.

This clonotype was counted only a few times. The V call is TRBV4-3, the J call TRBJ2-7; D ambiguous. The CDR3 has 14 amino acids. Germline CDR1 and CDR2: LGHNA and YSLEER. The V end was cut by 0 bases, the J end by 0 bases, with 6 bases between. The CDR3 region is CASSQDGISYEQYF. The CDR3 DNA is TGCGCCAGCAGCCAAGATGGGATCTCCTACGAGCAGTACTTC.

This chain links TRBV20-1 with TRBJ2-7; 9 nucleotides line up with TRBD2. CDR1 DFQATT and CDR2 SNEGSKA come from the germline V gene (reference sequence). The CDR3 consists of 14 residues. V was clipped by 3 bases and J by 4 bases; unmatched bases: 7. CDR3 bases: TGCAGTGCTAGCCCGGGCAGCGGGGGGTACGAGCAGTACTTC. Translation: CSASPGSGGYEQYF.

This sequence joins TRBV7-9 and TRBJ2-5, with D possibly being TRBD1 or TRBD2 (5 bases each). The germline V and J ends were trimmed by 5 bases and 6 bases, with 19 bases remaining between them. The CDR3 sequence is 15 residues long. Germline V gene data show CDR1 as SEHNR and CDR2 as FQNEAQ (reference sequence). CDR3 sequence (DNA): TGTGCCAGCAGCCCGAGGGGCAGCGAGGTCAAGACCCAGTACTTC. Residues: CASSPRGSEVKTQYF.

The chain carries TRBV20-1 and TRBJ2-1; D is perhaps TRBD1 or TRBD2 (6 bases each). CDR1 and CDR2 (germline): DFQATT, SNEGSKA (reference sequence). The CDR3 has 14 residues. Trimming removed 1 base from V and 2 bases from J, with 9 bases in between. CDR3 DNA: TGCAGTGCTAGAGGTGGGGGGCCCTACAATGAGCAGTTCTTC. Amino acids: CSARGGGPYNEQFF.

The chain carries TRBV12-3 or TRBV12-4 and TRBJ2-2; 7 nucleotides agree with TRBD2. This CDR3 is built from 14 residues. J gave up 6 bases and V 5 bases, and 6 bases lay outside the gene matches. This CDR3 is CASSVTREAGELFF. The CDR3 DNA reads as TGTGCCAGCAGTGTAACCCGGGAGGCCGGGGAGCTGTTTTTT.

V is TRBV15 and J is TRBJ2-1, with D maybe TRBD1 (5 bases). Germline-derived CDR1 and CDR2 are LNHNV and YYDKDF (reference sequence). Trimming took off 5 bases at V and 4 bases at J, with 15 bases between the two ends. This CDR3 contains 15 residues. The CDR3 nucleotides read TGTGCCACCAGCCAGAATAGGGGAAAATACAATGAGCAGTTCTTC. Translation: CATSQNRGKYNEQFF.

The CDR3, as DNA: TGTGCCAGCAGCGCGGGACAGGGGATGTACAATGAGCAGTTCTTC. Residues: CASSAGQGMYNEQFF. The J gene is TRBJ2-1, the V gene TRBV2, with 10 bases identical to TRBD1. J lost 4 bases, V lost 6 bases, and 6 bases had no gene match. Germline assignment: CDR1 SNHLY and CDR2 FYNNEI. CDR3 length: 15 amino acids.

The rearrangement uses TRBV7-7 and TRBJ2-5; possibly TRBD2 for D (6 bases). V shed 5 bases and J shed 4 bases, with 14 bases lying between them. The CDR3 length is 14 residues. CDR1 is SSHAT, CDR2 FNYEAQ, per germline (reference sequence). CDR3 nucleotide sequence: TGTGCCAGCAGCCCAAGCGGGCAGGGAGAGACCCAGTACTTC. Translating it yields CASSPSGQGETQYF.

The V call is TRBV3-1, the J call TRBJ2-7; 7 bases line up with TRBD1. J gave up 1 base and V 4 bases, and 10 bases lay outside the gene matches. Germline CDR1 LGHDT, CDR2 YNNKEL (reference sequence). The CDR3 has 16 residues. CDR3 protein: CASSPLSTGFSYEQYF. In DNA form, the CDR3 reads TGTGCCAGCAGCCCTCTATCGACAGGGTTTTCCTACGAGCAGTACTTC.

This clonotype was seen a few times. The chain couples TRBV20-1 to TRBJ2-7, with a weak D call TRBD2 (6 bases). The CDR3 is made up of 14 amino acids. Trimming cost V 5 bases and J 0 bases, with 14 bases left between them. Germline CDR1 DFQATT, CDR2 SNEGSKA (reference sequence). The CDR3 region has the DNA TGCAGTGCTCGGGTGGGAGGCAGCTCCTACGAGCAGTACTTC. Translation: CSARVGGSSYEQYF.